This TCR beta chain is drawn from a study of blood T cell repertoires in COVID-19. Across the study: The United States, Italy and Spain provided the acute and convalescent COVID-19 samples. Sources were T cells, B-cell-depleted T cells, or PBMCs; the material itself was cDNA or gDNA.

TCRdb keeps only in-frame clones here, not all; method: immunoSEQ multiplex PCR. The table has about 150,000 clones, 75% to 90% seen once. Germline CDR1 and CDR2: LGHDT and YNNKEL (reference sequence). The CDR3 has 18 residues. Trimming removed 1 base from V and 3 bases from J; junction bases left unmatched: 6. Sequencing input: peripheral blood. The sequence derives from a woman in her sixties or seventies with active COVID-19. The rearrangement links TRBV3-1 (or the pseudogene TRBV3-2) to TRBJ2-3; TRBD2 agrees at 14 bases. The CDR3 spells CASSQVGTSGSGTDTQYF. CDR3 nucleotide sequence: TGTGCCAGCAGCCAAGTCGGGACTAGCGGGAGTGGGACAGATACGCAGTATTTT.